This is a list of T cell receptor beta chains from one sample in a study of CD8 T cells in ankylosing spondylitis. TCRdb re-derived calls from the 5' RACE reads in MiXCR, one entry per CDR3 protein. The sample lists approximately 400,000 distinct CDR3 sequences, about 25% occurring once. Sequencing was done on a sample of blood, either unsorted or a sorted T cell fraction (not recorded which). The receptors were sampled from a male donor with ankylosing spondylitis. Both conserved end residues are part of each CDR3. D genes are given only for firm matches. Only some rows state a clone size, as once, few, many or a class for expanded clones.

V	J	length	D	size	DNA	CDR3
TRBV30	TRBJ1-1	12	TRBD1	NA	TGTGCCATAGGGACAGGGAACACTGAAGCTTTCTTT	CAIGTGNTEAFF
TRBV7-9	TRBJ2-3	11	NA	few	TGTGCCAGCAGCATTAAAGATACGCAGTATTTT	CASSIKDTQYF
TRBV20-1	TRBJ2-1	16	NA	NA	TGCAGTGCCACCCGTCCGGGAGTCGGTAGGGTCCATGAGCAGTTCTTC	CSATRPGVGRVHEQFF
TRBV29-1	TRBJ2-3	13	NA	few	TGCAGCGTTGAGAAGGTCGGGGCAGATACGCAGTATTTT	CSVEKVGADTQYF
TRBV27	TRBJ1-3	13	NA	once	TGTGCCAGCAGACCCCTTGAGGGAAACACCATATATTTT	CASRPLEGNTIYF
TRBV20-1	TRBJ1-5	15	NA	few	TGCAGTGCAGAAGCCACAGGGTTGTTGGACCAGCCCCAGCATTTT	CSAEATGLLDQPQHF
TRBV5-5	TRBJ1-1	15	TRBD1	few	TGTGCCAGCAGCTTGGGAGGACAGGGGGCGGGTGAAGCTTTCTTT	CASSLGGQGAGEAFF
TRBV14	TRBJ1-2	13	NA	few	TGTGCCAGCAGCCAAGGGGTGAAGTACGGCTACACCTTC	CASSQGVKYGYTF
TRBV5-6	TRBJ1-1	11	NA	NA	TGTGCCAGCAGCATCAGGGACGAAGCTTTCTTT	CASSIRDEAFF
TRBV12-3/TRBV12-4	TRBJ1-4	15	NA	few	TGTGCCAGCAGTTTGGGCAGATCAACTAATGAAAAACTGTTTTTT	CASSLGRSTNEKLFF
TRBV14	TRBJ1-2	14	TRBD1	few	TGTGCCAGCAGCCAAGGGACAGGAGTCTATGGCTACACCTTC	CASSQGTGVYGYTF
TRBV29-1	TRBJ1-1	14	NA	NA	TGCAGCGTTGAGCCGGGACACAAAAACACTGAAGCTTTCTTT	CSVEPGHKNTEAFF
TRBV20-1	TRBJ1-4	16	NA	few	TGCAGTGCTACGAACCCCGCACGGGCAACTAATGAAAAACTGTTTTTT	CSATNPARATNEKLFF
TRBV7-9	TRBJ1-5	14	TRBD1	few	TGTGCCAGCAGCGCGACAGGGATCTATCAGCCCCAGCATTTT	CASSATGIYQPQHF
TRBV10-3	TRBJ2-3	15	NA	NA	TGTGCCATCAGCATTGGTACGGGGGGCACAGATACGCAGTATTTT	CAISIGTGGTDTQYF
TRBV20-1	TRBJ1-2	13	NA	few	TGCAGTGCTAGTCGCCCGGACCCCTTTGGCTACACCTTC	CSASRPDPFGYTF
TRBV12-3/TRBV12-4	TRBJ1-1	13	NA	NA	TGTGCCAGCAGTTTTGGGGTGGGCACTGAAGCTTTCTTT	CASSFGVGTEAFF
TRBV5-1	TRBJ1-1	15	TRBD1	NA	TGCGCCAGCAGCTCCTCCGGGACAGCAGACACTGAAGCTTTCTTT	CASSSSGTADTEAFF
TRBV10-3	TRBJ2-6	16	NA	NA	TGTGCCATCAGCCCGACAGGCATCTCTGGGGCCAACGTCCTGACTTTC	CAISPTGISGANVLTF
TRBV20-1	TRBJ1-4	15	NA	NA	TGCAGTGCTTCCCGGGACCCCGGTATTAATGAAAAACTGTTTTTT	CSASRDPGINEKLFF
TRBV7-8	TRBJ1-2	12	NA	NA	TGTGCCAGCAGCTTAGGAAAATATGGCTACACCTTC	CASSLGKYGYTF
TRBV20-1	TRBJ2-1	16	TRBD2	NA	TGCAGTGCTAGAGTTACAGGGACTAGCTTCTACAATGAGCAGTTCTTC	CSARVTGTSFYNEQFF
TRBV12-3/TRBV12-4	TRBJ2-2	14	NA	NA	TGTGCCAGCAGTTTCTCCAGGGTGGGCGGGGAGCTGTTTTTT	CASSFSRVGGELFF
TRBV5-1	TRBJ1-2	13	NA	NA	TGCGCCAGCAGCTTGGACGGAGTTCAGGGCTACACCTTC	CASSLDGVQGYTF
TRBV20-1	TRBJ2-1	10	NA	few	TGCAGTGCCCACGGCAATGAGCAGTTCTTC	CSAHGNEQFF
TRBV20-1	TRBJ2-4	12	NA	NA	TGCAGTGGACTACCCAGAGAAAACATTCAGTACTTC	CSGLPRENIQYF
TRBV20-1	TRBJ2-1	16	TRBD2	few	TGCAGTGCTAGTTCCGGGAGGGCGCTTTCCTACAATGAGCAGTTCTTC	CSASSGRALSYNEQFF
TRBV5-6	TRBJ1-1	14	NA	few	TGTGCCAGCAGCTTAAAGCGGGGCATCACTGAAGCTTTCTTT	CASSLKRGITEAFF
TRBV24-1	TRBJ2-5	14	NA	few	TGTGCCACCAGTGATTGGGTCAGTGAAGAGACCCAGTACTTC	CATSDWVSEETQYF
TRBV28	TRBJ2-7	14	NA	NA	TGTGCCAGCAGTTTACCAGGGGCGGCCTACGAGCAGTACTTC	CASSLPGAAYEQYF